These 18 T cell receptor beta chains originate from one sample sequenced in a study of cytomegalovirus exposure and HLA in healthy donors. PCR was performed using 60 Vbeta and 13 Jbeta primers. Repertoires were generated with immunoSEQ multiplex PCR, while TCRdb's copy carries only in-frame clones and drops some. The sample lists about 93,000 clones, over 65% occurring once. The sequencing input was PBMCs. Receptors were obtained from a man over 45 in good health and CMV-seronegative.

The chain couples TRBV2 to TRBJ2-7; D remains ambiguous. Per the germline V gene, CDR1 is SNHLY and CDR2 is FYNNEI. Trimming cost V 1 base and J 3 bases, with 7 bases left between them. The CDR3 runs to 13 residues. CDR3 residues: CASSEDPYYEQYF. The CDR3 DNA follows: TGTGCCAGCAGTGAAGATCCCTACTACGAGCAGTACTTC.

The chain employs TRBV11-3 and TRBJ2-1; 9 bases agree with TRBD1. The CDR3 runs to 15 residues. Germline V gene lookup returns CDR1 SGHNT and CDR2 YENEEA. V was pared by 5 bases and J by 2 bases, with 4 bases of the junction left unmatched. DNA for the CDR3: TGTGCCAGCAGCGTAGGGACAGGGACCTACAATGAGCAGTTCTTC. It specifies CASSVGTGTYNEQFF. Supplemented by reference TRBV11-3 and TRBJ2-1, the full variable domain reads EAGVVQSPRYKIIEKKQPVAFWCNPISGHNTLYWYLQNLGQGPELLIRYENEEAVDDSQLPKDRFSAERLKGVDSTLKIQPAELGDSAVYLCASSVGTGTYNEQFFGPGTRLTVL.

The V gene is TRBV28, the J gene TRBJ1-3; D unclear. The CDR3 loop spans 12 amino acids. CDR1 is MDHEN and CDR2 is SYDVKM in the germline V gene. V lost 5 bases, J lost 4 bases, and 6 bases lay in between. For the CDR3, the DNA is TGTGCCAGCAGTCCGGGAGGAAACACCATATATTTT. Translating it yields CASSPGGNTIYF. The variable domain in full, with the rest retrieved from reference TRBV28 and TRBJ1-3, is DVKVTQSSRYLVKRTGEKVFLECVQDMDHENMFWYRQDPGLGLRLIYFSYDVKMKEKGDIPEGYSVSREKKERFSLILESASTNQTSMYLCASSPGGNTIYFGEGSWLTVV.

The chain links TRBV4-2 to TRBJ2-1; the D gene is possibly TRBD2 (5 bases). CDR1 LGHNA and CDR2 YNFKEQ come from the germline V gene. CDR3 length: 16 residues. With 0 bases removed from V and 4 bases from J, the gap between germline ends came to 13 bases. CDR3 sequence: CASSQDVGGRYNEQFF. For the CDR3, the DNA is TGTGCCAGCAGCCAAGATGTAGGAGGACGTTACAATGAGCAGTTCTTC.

This sequence joins TRBV5-1 and TRBJ1-6; 7 nucleotides agree with TRBD1. This CDR3 is built from 15 residues. V gave up 2 bases and J gave up 5 bases; unmatched junction bases: 4. Germline CDR1 SGHRS, CDR2 YFSETQ. The CDR3 sequence: CASSFRGQDNSPLHF. As DNA, the CDR3 is TGCGCCAGCAGCTTTCGAGGACAGGATAATTCACCCCTCCACTTT.

The chain combines TRBV27 with TRBJ1-5, with 12 bases aligning to TRBD1. The CDR3 has 15 residues. Germline CDR1 MNHEY, CDR2 SMNVEV (reference sequence). V gave up 8 bases and J gave up 5 bases; unmatched junction bases: 7. The CDR3 loop reads CASALGTGGDQPQHF. CDR3 bases: TGTGCCAGCGCCCTTGGGACAGGGGGCGATCAGCCCCAGCATTTT.

The sample holds a few counts of this clone. The rearrangement links TRBV4-3 to TRBJ2-7; 10 bases are a match to TRBD2. V lost 1 base to trimming and J lost 3 bases; unmatched junction nucleotides: 3. This CDR3 contains 15 residues. Germline CDR1 LGHNA, CDR2 YSLEER. The CDR3 nucleotides are TGCGCCAGCAGCCAAGTGGCTAGCGGGAGCTACGAGCAGTACTTC. It yields the protein CASSQVASGSYEQYF.

This chain joins TRBV27 and TRBJ2-3; D gene uncertain. Germline loops: CDR1 MNHEY, CDR2 SMNVEV (reference sequence). Deletions cut 4 bases from V and 6 bases from J, with 5 bases between. This CDR3 contains 11 residues. The CDR3 protein is CASSSGDTQYF. CDR3 DNA sequence: TGTGCCAGCAGTTCCGGGGATACGCAGTATTTT.

This chain uses TRBV5-6 with TRBJ2-7; 9 bases agree with TRBD1. This CDR3 has 13 amino acids. Per germline, CDR1 SGHDT and CDR2 YYEEEE. The ends lost 7 bases at V and 6 bases at J; junction bases unmatched: 8. The CDR3 DNA reads as TGTGCCAGCCATGGGGGACAGGGAAGCGAGCAGTACTTC. It codes for CASHGGQGSEQYF.

The genes are TRBV6-1 and TRBJ2-2; 10 nucleotides align to TRBD1. Unmatched junction bases numbered 2, after V lost 3 bases and J lost 4 bases. The CDR3 covers 15 residues. The germline CDR1 and CDR2 sequences are MNHNS and SASEGT. CDR3 coding DNA: TGTGCCAGCAGTGAGTGGACAGGGGGCACCGGGGAGCTGTTTTTT. It specifies CASSEWTGGTGELFF.

The chain has TRBV28 and TRBJ2-1; perhaps TRBD2 as D (5 bases). Germline V gene lookup returns CDR1 MDHEN and CDR2 SYDVKM. The V and J ends lost 2 bases and 4 bases respectively, with 12 bases between them. This CDR3 has 15 amino acids. CDR3 sequence reads: CASSLAGTIYNEQFF. DNA for the CDR3: TGTGCCAGCAGTTTAGCGGGTACAATTTACAATGAGCAGTTCTTC.

This clone was seen more than once but under ten times. This rearrangement joins TRBV4-1 to TRBJ1-1; D perhaps matches TRBD1 (5 bases). Trimming stripped 1 base from V and 6 bases from J, with 15 bases between. This CDR3 spans 15 amino acids. Germline V gene data show CDR1 as MGHRA and CDR2 as YSYEKL. For the CDR3, the DNA is TGCGCCAGCAGCCAAGGGCCAGGGCGGAGCGCTGAAGCTTTCTTT. The encoded protein is CASSQGPGRSAEAFF.

This chain links TRBV7-3 with TRBJ2-6; no clear D. V dropped 2 bases and J dropped 2 bases, with 10 bases sitting between them. The CDR3 loop spans 16 amino acids. CDR1 SGHTA and CDR2 FQGTGA come from the germline V gene. The CDR3 loop is CASSLDRVAGANVLTF. CDR3 bases: TGTGCCAGCAGCTTAGATCGTGTAGCTGGGGCCAACGTCCTGACTTTC.

This chain connects TRBV9 to TRBJ2-1; TRBD2 matches at 8 bases. With 5 bases clipped from V and 3 bases from J, the junction kept 7 bases outside the gene matches. Germline loops: CDR1 SGDLS, CDR2 YYNGEE. The CDR3 loop spans 15 amino acids. CDR3 sequence: CASSGGLGGYNEQFF. In DNA form, the CDR3 reads TGTGCCAGCAGTGGGGGACTAGGGGGCTACAATGAGCAGTTCTTC.

This clone was detected only a few times. The V call is TRBV4-2, the J call TRBJ2-7; D remains ambiguous. The V gene lost 0 bases and the J gene lost 0 bases, with 9 bases spanning the gap. This CDR3 comprises 15 residues. Germline assignment: CDR1 LGHNA and CDR2 YNFKEQ. The CDR3, as DNA: TGTGCCAGCAGCCAAGATCCAGCGAGCTCCTACGAGCAGTACTTC. It specifies CASSQDPASSYEQYF.

This clone was seen a handful of times. This chain links TRBV7-3 with TRBJ2-7; 11 nucleotides match TRBD1. Germline CDR1 and CDR2: SGHTA and FQGTGA. This CDR3 spans 15 amino acids. Trimming cost V 4 bases and J 6 bases; bases outside gene matches: 8. The CDR3 coding sequence is TGTGCCAGCAGCTCCTGGGGGACAGGGGGATTCGAGCAGTACTTC. This translates into CASSSWGTGGFEQYF.

The chain joins TRBV28 to TRBJ1-2, with 8 nucleotides matching TRBD1. The junction had 10 bases not matched to a gene; V was cut back by 6 bases and J by 4 bases. The CDR3 covers 15 residues. Germline CDR1 reads MDHEN; CDR2 reads SYDVKM. The CDR3 DNA is TGTGCCAGCAGCCCGTCGGACAGGGCCCCCTATGGCTACACCTTC. It codes for CASSPSDRAPYGYTF.

J is TRBJ2-3 and V is TRBV5-1; D possibly corresponds to TRBD2 (5 bases). The ends were cut back, 2 bases at V and 5 bases at J, with 9 bases in the middle. This CDR3 contains 13 residues. Germline lookup yields CDR1 SGHRS and CDR2 YFSETQ. The CDR3 protein is CASSFGGEDTQYF. The DNA for the CDR3 is TGCGCCAGCAGCTTCGGAGGCGAAGATACGCAGTATTTT.